The present T cell receptor (beta chain) was sequenced within a study of T cells after yellow fever vaccination. MiXCR, applied by TCRdb to the 5' RACE reads, yields one record per CDR3 protein. This table has 200,000 to 300,000 distinct CDR3 sequences, 13% appearing once. This CDR3 is 12 amino acids long. CDR1 is SGHTA and CDR2 is FQGNSA in the germline V gene. V dropped 0 bases and J dropped 11 bases, with 11 bases sitting between them. The starting material was CD4+ T cells sorted from PBMCs, obtained 45 days after the yellow fever booster vaccination. The V and J genes are TRBV7-2 and TRBJ2-7; D not resolved. The source of this sequence is a man aged 30 to 45 who received the YFV17D yellow fever vaccine. The CDR3 spells CASSLAGALEYF. The DNA of the CDR3 is TGTGCCAGCAGCTTAGCAGGTGCCCTTGAGTACTTC.